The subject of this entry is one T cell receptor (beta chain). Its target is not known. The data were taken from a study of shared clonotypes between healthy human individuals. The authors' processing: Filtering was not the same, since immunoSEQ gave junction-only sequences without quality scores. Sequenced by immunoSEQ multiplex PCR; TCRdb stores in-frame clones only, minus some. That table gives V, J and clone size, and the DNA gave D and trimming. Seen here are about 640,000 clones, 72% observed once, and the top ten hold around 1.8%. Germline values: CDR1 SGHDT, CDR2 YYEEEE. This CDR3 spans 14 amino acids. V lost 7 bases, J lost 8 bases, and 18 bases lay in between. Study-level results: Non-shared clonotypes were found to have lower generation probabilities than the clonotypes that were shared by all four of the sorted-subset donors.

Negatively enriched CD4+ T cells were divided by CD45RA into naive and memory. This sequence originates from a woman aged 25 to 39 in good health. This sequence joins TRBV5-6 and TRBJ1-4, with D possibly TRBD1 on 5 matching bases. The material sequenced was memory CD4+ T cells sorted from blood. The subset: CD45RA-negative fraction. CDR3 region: CASPKQGAREKLFF. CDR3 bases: TGTGCCAGCCCCAAACAAGGGGCGCGAGAAAAACTGTTTTTT. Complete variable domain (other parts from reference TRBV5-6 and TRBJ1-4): DAGVTQSPTHLIKTRGQQVTLRCSPKSGHDTVSWYQQALGQGPQFIFQYYEEEERQRGNFPDRFSGHQFPNYSSELNVNALLLGDSALYLCASPKQGAREKLFFGSGTQLSVL.